This T cell receptor beta chain was identified in a study of control samples from healthy donors and cancer patients. The germline V gene encodes CDR1 MNHEY and CDR2 SVGAGI. This CDR3 spans 13 amino acids. Trimming cost V 6 bases and J 5 bases, with 13 bases left between them. TCRdb's table, derived via immunoSEQ multiplex PCR, lists solely in-frame clones and lacks some. Here the sample spans about 140,000 clones, roughly nine tenths being singletons. The chain employs TRBV6-5 and TRBJ2-5; D is possibly TRBD1 (6 bases). The sample taken for sequencing was blood. The clonotype was recovered from a man younger than 35 in good health. The CDR3 loop reads CASSKQGVETQYF. The CDR3 DNA is TGTGCCAGCAGCAAACAGGGAGTCGAGACCCAGTACTTC.